The present T cell receptor (beta chain) was sequenced within a study of tumor-infiltrating lymphocytes in primary liver carcinoma. At the level of the study: Among the tumors, stages were T1-T3 N0M0 and sizes about 4 to 10 cm.

The input was 500 ng total RNA; TCR beta cDNA was made from it with a constant-region primer. Construction of TCR beta libraries relied on three successive nested multiplex PCR rounds employing slightly modified ARM-PCR. TCRdb reprocessed the multiplex PCR reads with MiXCR, giving one entry per CDR3 protein. The data contain fewer than 350,000 distinct CDR3 sequences, less than 75% of them singletons. The source of the blood RNA was unsorted whole blood, and germline DNA was extracted as well. They drew about 4.4 milliliters of peripheral blood before surgery. Many counts were recorded for this clonotype. Its specificity is not known. The study, taken as a whole, reports: The 250 largest clones made up significantly more of tumor than blood repertoires (p = 0.039).

Material for sequencing was peripheral blood. This clonotype was sampled from a man in his forties or fifties with primary liver carcinoma and hepatitis B virus infection.

The CDR3 protein is CASSYGWQNTEAFF. The CDR3 DNA sequence: TGTGCCAGCAGTTATGGGTGGCAGAACACTGAAGCTTTCTTT. The chain links TRBV28 to TRBJ1-1; D is uncertain. The germline V gene has CDR1 MDHEN and CDR2 SYDVKM. V dropped 4 bases and J dropped 1 base, with 10 bases sitting between them. This CDR3 is built from 14 residues.